The T cell receptor (beta chain) under discussion was sequenced for a study of blood T cell repertoires in COVID-19. Study information: COVID-19 samples, acute and convalescent, were from the United States, Italy and Spain.

Authors' processing steps: For nucleated cells, counts were estimated from reference gene primer amplification. Using immunoSEQ multiplex PCR, the repertoire was profiled, and TCRdb retains in-frame clones only, with some absent. V and J calls and clone size are those listed in that table; D and trimming were worked out from the DNA. The table lists about 120,000 clones, about 90% of them singletons. Germline lookup yields CDR1 MNHEY and CDR2 SMNVEV (reference sequence). There are 14 residues in the CDR3. V lost 5 bases to trimming and J lost 1 base, with 12 bases between them. The V call is TRBV27, the J call TRBJ2-7; no clear D. The sequencing input was peripheral blood. The receptor was derived from a human donor in a cohort sampled during active COVID-19. CDR3 bases: TGTGCCAGCAGTCTTCGGGTCCTATCCTACGAGCAGTACTTC. This translates into CASSLRVLSYEQYF.